This T cell receptor (beta chain) derives from a study of blood T cell repertoires in COVID-19. Data came from immunoSEQ multiplex PCR; TCRdb stores just in-frame clones and leaves some out. The sample contains around 250,000 clones, approximately 88% of which appear only once. This clone was seen a handful of times. Germline V gene sequence: CDR1 MNHEY, CDR2 SVGAGI. Unmatched junction bases numbered 4, after V lost 5 bases and J lost 6 bases. The CDR3 has 14 amino acids. Sequencing used PBMCs or T cells enriched from blood (not recorded which). The chain links TRBV6-5 to TRBJ1-6, with 7 positions matching TRBD1. This TCR was recovered from a woman aged 40-49 years with acute COVID-19. The CDR3 bases are TGTGCCAGCAGTACCAGGGGGATTAATTCACCCCTCCACTTT. Amino acids: CASSTRGINSPLHF.